The clone carrying this T cell receptor beta chain showed up many times. These data are taken from a study of early T cells in non-severe SARS-CoV-2 infection. This CDR3 region has 18 residues. Germline values: CDR1 SGHTA, CDR2 FQGNSA. Trimming pared 5 bases from V and 7 bases from J, leaving 26 bases between. Unique molecular identifiers (one per individual cDNA molecule) were attached. TCRdb reanalysed the 5' RACE reads using MiXCR and keeps one entry per CDR3 protein. The sample carries 55,000 to 65,000 distinct CDR3 sequences, around 9.3% recorded once. The sample taken for sequencing was whole blood. The chain combines TRBV7-2 with TRBJ2-2; D is possibly TRBD2 (6 bases). The source of this sequence is an adult who was a healthcare worker with PCR-confirmed SARS-CoV-2 infection or an uninfected control (not recorded which). The CDR3 nucleotides read TGTGCCAGCAGCCTCGCCGTTTCCGCGGGAATAAGCGTCGGGGAGCTGTTTTTT. Its translation: CASSLAVSAGISVGELFF.